This TCR beta chain was sequenced for a study of blood T cells in healthy people across ages. Primed by a sample-barcoded 5' primer and a J-beta primer mix, a second PCR proceeded for about 6 to 12 cycles. Using its own MiXCR run on the 5' RACE reads, TCRdb lists one record per CDR3 protein. The sample contains hundreds of thousands of distinct CDR3 sequences, roughly 25% of which appear only once. Every sample had a minimum of 6 million PBMCs isolated. Study-wide results and limits: Since the PBMCs were unsorted, naive and antigen-experienced cells could not be conclusively compared. Roughly linear age-related decline in beta diversity appeared, significant by age around 36. Possibly, changes in expanded clonotypes were confounded because donor CMV status was unknown.

This clonotype has at least ten counts. Its cognate antigen is unknown. Trimming removed 1 base from V and 5 bases from J, with 7 bases in between. Germline CDR1 reads SEHNR; CDR2 reads FQNEAQ (reference sequence). The CDR3 length is 13 residues. These sequences were also reported in another study, on T cells of mothers and their children.

What was sequenced was blood. The sequence was collected from a boy between 10 and 17 years old in good health. The chain combines TRBV7-9 with TRBJ2-3; tentatively, D is TRBD1 (5 bases). Written as DNA, the CDR3 is TGTGCCAGCAGCTTAGGGCAGGGAGATACGCAGTATTTT. Amino acid sequence: CASSLGQGDTQYF.